Detailed here is one T cell receptor beta chain. Its antigen remains unknown. The same CDR3 also results from other DNA sequences found in this sample. These data belong to a study of PD-1 blockade in classical Hodgkin lymphoma. Findings of the study overall: CD4+ TCR diversity, unlike CD8+, climbed significantly by C4D1.

In every patient, relapse followed autologous stem cell transplantation, while exposure to brentuximab vedotin differed. Patients' outcomes at their best amounted to complete response, partial response or progressive disease. The CDR3 sequence is 15 residues long. Germline CDR1 reads LNHDA; CDR2 reads SQIVND (reference sequence). The ends were cut back, 3 bases at V and 0 bases at J, with 12 bases in the middle. Only in-frame clones appear in the TCRdb table, and some are missing; sequencing was by immunoSEQ multiplex PCR. This table has about 26,000 clones, 67% appearing once. V usage is TRBV19 and J usage is TRBJ2-7, with a weak D call TRBD2 (5 bases). This TCR derives from a human donor with classical Hodgkin lymphoma. The sample in question was peripheral blood mononuclear cells (PBMCs), obtained before the second cycle of nivolumab. CDR3 sequence: CASSIAGGSSYEQYF. For the CDR3, the DNA is TGTGCCAGTAGTATTGCAGGAGGTAGCTCCTACGAGCAGTACTTC.